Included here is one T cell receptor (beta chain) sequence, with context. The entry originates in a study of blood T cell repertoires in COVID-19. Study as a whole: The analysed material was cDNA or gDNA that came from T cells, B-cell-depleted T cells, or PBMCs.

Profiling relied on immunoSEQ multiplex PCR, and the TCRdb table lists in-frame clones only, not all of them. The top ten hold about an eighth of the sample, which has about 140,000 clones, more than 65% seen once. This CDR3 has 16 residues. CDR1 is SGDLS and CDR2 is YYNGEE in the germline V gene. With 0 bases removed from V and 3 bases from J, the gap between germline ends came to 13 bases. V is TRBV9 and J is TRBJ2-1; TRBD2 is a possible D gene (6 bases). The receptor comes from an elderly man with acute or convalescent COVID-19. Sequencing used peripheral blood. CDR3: CASSVEVGTLYNEQFF. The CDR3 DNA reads TGTGCCAGCAGCGTAGAGGTCGGGACTCTCTACAATGAGCAGTTCTTC.